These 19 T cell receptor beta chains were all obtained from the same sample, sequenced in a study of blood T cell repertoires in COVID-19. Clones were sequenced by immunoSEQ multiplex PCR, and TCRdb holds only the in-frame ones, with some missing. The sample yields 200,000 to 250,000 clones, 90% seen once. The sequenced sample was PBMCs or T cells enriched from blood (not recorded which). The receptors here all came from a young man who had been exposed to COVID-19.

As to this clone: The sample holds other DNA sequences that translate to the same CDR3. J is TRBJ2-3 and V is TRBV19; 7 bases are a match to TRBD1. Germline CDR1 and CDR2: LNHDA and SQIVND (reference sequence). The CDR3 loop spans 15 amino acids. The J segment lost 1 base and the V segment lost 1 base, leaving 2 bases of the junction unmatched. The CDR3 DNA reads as TGTGCCAGTAGTATAGGTCAGGGGGGCACAGATACGCAGTATTTT. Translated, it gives CASSIGQGGTDTQYF.

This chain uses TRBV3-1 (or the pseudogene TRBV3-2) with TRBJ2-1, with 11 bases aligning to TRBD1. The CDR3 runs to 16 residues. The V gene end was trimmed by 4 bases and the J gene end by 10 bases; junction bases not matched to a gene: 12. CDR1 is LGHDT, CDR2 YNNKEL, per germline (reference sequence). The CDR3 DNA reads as TGTGCCAGCAGCCCTCCCAGAGGACAGGGGGCTAGGGAGCAGTTCTTC. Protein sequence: CASSPPRGQGAREQFF.

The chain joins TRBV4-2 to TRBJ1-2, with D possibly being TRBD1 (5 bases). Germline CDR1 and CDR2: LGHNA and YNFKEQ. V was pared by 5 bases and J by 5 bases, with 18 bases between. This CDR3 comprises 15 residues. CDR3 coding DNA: TGTGCCAGCAGCGGAAAGGCGACAGAATATTATGGCTACACCTTC. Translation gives CASSGKATEYYGYTF.

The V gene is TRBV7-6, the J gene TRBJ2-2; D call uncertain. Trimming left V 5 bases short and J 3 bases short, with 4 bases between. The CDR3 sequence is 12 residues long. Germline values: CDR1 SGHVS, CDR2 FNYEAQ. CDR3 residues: CASSPDTGELFF. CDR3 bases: TGTGCCAGCAGCCCCGACACCGGGGAGCTGTTTTTT.

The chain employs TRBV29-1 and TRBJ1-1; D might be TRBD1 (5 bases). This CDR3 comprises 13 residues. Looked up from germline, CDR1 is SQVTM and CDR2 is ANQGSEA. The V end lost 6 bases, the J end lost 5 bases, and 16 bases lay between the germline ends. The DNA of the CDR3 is TGCAGCGTGGATGACCGGGAGGGGACTGAAGCTTTCTTT. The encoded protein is CSVDDREGTEAFF. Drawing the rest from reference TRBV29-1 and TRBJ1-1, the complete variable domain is SAVISQKPSRDICQRGTSLTIQCQVDSQVTMMFWYRQQPGQSLTLIATANQGSEATYESGFVIDKFPISRPNLTFSTLTVSNMSPEDSSIYLCSVDDREGTEAFFGQGTRLTVV.

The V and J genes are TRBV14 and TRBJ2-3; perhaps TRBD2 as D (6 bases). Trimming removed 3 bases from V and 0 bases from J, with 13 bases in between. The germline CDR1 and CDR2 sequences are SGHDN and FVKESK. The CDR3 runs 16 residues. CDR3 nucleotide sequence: TGTGCCAGCAGCCACGACCTCGCGGGGAGCACAGATACGCAGTATTTT. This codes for CASSHDLAGSTDTQYF.

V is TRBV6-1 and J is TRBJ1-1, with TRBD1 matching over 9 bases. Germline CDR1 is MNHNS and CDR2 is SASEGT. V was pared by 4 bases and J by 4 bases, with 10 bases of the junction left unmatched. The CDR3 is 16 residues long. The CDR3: CASSVQGALLGTEAFF. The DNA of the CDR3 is TGTGCCAGCAGTGTACAGGGGGCGCTCCTTGGCACTGAAGCTTTCTTT.

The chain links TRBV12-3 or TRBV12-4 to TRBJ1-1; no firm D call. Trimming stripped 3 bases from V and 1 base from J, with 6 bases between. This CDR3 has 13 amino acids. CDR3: CASSLEENTEAFF. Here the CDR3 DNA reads TGTGCCAGCAGTTTGGAGGAGAACACTGAAGCTTTCTTT.

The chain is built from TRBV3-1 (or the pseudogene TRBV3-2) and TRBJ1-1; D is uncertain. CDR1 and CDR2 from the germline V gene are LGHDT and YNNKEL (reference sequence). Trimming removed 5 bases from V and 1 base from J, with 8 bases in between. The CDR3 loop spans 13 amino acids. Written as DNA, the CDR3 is TGTGCCAGCAGCAGTACAGAGAACACTGAAGCTTTCTTT. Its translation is CASSSTENTEAFF.

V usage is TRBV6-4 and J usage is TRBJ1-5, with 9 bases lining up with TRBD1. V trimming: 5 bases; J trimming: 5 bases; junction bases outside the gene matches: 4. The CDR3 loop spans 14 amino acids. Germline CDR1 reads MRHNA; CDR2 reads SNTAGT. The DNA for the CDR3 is TGTGCCAGCAGTCGGACAGGGGTTGATCAGCCCCAGCATTTT. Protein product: CASSRTGVDQPQHF.

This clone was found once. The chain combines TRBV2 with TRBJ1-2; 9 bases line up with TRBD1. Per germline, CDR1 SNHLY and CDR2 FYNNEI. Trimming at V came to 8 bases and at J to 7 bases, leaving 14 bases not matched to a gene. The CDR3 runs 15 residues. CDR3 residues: CASGIKPGTGIGYTF. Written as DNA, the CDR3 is TGTGCCAGCGGCATAAAACCCGGGACAGGGATTGGCTACACCTTC.

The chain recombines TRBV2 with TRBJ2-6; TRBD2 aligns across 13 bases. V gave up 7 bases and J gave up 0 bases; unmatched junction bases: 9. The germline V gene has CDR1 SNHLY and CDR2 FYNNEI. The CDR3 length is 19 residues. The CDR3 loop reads CASILTSGGHNSGANVLTF. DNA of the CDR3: TGTGCCAGCATCCTGACTAGCGGGGGGCACAACTCTGGGGCCAACGTCCTGACTTTC.

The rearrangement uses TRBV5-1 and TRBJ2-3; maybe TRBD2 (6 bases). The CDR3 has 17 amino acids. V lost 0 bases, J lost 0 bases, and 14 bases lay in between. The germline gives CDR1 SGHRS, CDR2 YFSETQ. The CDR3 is CASSLGRRGTSTDTQYF. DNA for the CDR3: TGCGCCAGCAGCTTGGGTCGGCGGGGTACTAGCACAGATACGCAGTATTTT.

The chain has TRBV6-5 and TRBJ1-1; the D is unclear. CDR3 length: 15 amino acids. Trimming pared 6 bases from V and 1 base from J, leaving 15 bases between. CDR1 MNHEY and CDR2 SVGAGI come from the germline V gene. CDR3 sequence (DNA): TGTGCCAGCAGGAGATACCTAGACGGGAACACTGAAGCTTTCTTT. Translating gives CASRRYLDGNTEAFF.

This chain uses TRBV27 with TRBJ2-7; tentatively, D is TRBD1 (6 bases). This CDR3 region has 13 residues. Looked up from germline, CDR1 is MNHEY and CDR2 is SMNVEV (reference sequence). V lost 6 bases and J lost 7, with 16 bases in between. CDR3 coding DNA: TGTGCCAGCAGAGGCACAGGGAGAGGTGAGCAGTACTTC. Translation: CASRGTGRGEQYF.

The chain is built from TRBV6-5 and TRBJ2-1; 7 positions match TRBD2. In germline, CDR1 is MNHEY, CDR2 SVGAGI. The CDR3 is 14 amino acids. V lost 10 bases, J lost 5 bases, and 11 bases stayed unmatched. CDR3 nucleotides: TGTGCCAATACCCCGACTAGCAGGGACAATGAGCAGTTCTTC. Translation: CANTPTSRDNEQFF.

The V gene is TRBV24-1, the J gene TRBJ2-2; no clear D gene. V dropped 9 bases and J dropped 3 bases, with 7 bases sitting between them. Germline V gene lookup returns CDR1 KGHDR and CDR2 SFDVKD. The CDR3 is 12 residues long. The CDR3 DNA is TGTGCCACCGGGCTGTACACCGGGGAGCTGTTTTTT. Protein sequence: CATGLYTGELFF.

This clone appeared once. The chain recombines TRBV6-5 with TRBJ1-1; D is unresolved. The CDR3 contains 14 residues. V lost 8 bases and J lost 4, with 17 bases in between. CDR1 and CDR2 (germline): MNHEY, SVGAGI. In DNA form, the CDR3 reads TGTGCCAGCCGAACGATTGACGCGGGCACTGAAGCTTTCTTT. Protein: CASRTIDAGTEAFF.

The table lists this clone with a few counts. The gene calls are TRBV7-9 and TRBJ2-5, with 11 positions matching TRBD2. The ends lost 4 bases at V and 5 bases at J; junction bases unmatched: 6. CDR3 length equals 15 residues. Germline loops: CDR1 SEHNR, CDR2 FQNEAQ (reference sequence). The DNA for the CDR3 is TGTGCCAGCAGCTATAGCGGGGGGGCCGTGGAGACCCAGTACTTC. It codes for CASSYSGGAVETQYF. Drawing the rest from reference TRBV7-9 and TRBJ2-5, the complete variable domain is DTGVSQNPRHKITKRGQNVTFRCDPISEHNRLYWYRQTLGQGPEFLTYFQNEAQLEKSRLLSDRFSAERPKGSFSTLEIQRTEQGDSAMYLCASSYSGGAVETQYFGPGTRLLVL.